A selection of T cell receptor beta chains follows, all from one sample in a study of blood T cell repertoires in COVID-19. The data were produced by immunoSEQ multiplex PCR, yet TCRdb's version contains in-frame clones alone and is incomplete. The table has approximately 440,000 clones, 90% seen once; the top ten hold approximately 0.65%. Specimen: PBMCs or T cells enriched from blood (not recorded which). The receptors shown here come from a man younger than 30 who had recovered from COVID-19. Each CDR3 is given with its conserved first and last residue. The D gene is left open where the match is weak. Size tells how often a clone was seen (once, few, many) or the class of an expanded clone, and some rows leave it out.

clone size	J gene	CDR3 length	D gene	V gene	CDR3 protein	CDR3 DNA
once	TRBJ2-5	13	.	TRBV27	CASRYRVAQTQYF	TGTGCCAGCCGATACCGGGTAGCGCAGACCCAGTACTTC
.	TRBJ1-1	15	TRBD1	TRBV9	CASSAEGTGTTEAFF	TGTGCCAGCAGCGCCGAGGGGACAGGGACCACTGAAGCTTTCTTT
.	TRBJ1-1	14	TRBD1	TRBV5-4	CASSRQGVGTEAFF	TGTGCCAGCAGCCGACAGGGCGTCGGCACTGAAGCTTTCTTT
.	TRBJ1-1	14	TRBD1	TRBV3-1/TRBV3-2	CASSLETGRTEAFF	TGTGCCAGCAGCCTAGAGACAGGGAGGACTGAAGCTTTCTTT
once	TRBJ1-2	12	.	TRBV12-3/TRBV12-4	CASSSDSYGYTF	TGTGCCAGCAGTTCGGACAGCTATGGCTACACCTTC
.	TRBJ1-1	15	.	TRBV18	CASSPLGQTNTEAFF	TGTGCCAGCTCACCACTCGGACAGACGAACACTGAAGCTTTCTTT
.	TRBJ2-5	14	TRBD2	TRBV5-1	CASSERTSRETQYF	TGCGCCAGCAGCGAGCGGACTAGCAGGGAGACCCAGTACTTC
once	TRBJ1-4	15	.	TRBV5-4	CASTGQPSTNEKLFF	TGTGCCAGCACCGGACAGCCATCAACTAATGAAAAACTGTTTTTT
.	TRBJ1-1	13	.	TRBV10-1	CASSLDGGTEAFF	TGCGCCAGCAGCCTGGACGGGGGCACTGAAGCTTTCTTT
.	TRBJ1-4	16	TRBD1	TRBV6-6	CASRHTGGAANEKLFF	TGTGCCAGCAGGCACACAGGGGGCGCCGCTAATGAAAAACTGTTTTTT
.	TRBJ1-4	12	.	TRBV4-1	CASSLINEKLFF	TGCGCCAGCAGCCTAATTAATGAAAAACTGTTTTTT
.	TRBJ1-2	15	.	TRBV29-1	CSAQEDSLGFYGYTF	TGCAGCGCCCAAGAGGACAGCCTGGGGTTCTATGGCTACACCTTC
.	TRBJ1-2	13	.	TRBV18	CASSPQDTYGYTF	TGTGCCAGCTCACCCCAGGACACCTATGGCTACACCTTC
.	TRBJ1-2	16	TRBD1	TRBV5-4	CASSSGQEPSAYGYTF	TGTGCCAGCAGCTCAGGACAGGAACCCTCGGCCTATGGCTACACCTTC
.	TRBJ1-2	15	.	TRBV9	CASSVDFGQNYGYTF	TGTGCCAGCAGCGTAGATTTCGGACAGAACTATGGCTACACCTTC
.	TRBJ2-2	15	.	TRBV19	CASRPYRQSTGELFF	TGTGCCAGTAGGCCCTACCGCCAATCCACCGGGGAGCTGTTTTTT
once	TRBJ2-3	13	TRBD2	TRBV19	CASGTTNTDTQYF	TGTGCCTCCGGGACTACCAACACAGATACGCAGTATTTT
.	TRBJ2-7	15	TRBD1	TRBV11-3	CASSTRTGPLYEQYF	TGTGCCAGCAGCACCCGGACAGGCCCTTTATACGAGCAGTACTTC
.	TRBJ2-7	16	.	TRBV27	CASSLLPQGGTYEQYF	TGTGCCAGCAGTTTATTGCCCCAGGGAGGAACCTACGAGCAGTACTTC
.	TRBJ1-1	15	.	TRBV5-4	CASSSPGIMNTEAFF	TGTGCCAGCAGCTCTCCGGGGATCATGAACACTGAAGCTTTCTTT
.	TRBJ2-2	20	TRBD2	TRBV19	CASSIRNLSPRTSSGGELFF	TGTGCCAGTAGTATCCGAAATCTCTCCCCTAGGACTAGCTCCGGCGGGGAGCTGTTTTTT
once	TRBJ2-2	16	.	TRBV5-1	CASSLAGASNTGELFF	TGCGCCAGCAGCTTGGCGGGAGCCTCGAACACCGGGGAGCTGTTTTTT
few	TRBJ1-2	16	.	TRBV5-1	CASSRHAGISGGSYTF	TGCGCCAGCAGCCGGCACGCGGGAATTTCGGGCGGAAGCTACACCTTC
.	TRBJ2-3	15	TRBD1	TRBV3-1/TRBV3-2	CASSQRDRVGDTQYF	TGTGCCAGCAGCCAAAGGGACAGGGTCGGAGATACGCAGTATTTT
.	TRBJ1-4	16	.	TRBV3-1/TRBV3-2	CASSPTYSGRAEKLFF	TGTGCCAGCAGCCCCACCTATTCGGGGAGGGCTGAAAAACTGTTTTTT
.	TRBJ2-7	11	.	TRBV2	CASSVRQEQYF	TGTGCCAGCAGTGTCCGACAGGAGCAGTACTTC
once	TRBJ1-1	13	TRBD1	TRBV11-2	CASSIGQVGEAFF	TGTGCCAGCAGCATCGGACAGGTGGGTGAAGCTTTCTTT
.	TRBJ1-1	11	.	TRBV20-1	CSGRGNTEAFF	TGCAGTGGACGGGGGAACACTGAAGCTTTCTTT
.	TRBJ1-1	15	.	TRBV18	CASSEQGPTNTEAFF	TGTGCCAGCTCAGAACAGGGTCCCACGAACACTGAAGCTTTCTTT
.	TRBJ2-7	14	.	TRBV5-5	CASSLYREAYEQYF	TGTGCCAGCAGCTTGTACAGGGAAGCCTACGAGCAGTACTTC
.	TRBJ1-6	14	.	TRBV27	CASSWRRDNSPLHF	TGTGCCAGCAGTTGGAGGCGGGATAATTCACCCCTCCACTTT
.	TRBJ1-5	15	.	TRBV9	CASNRQFYSNQPQHF	TGTGCCAGCAATCGACAGTTTTATAGCAATCAGCCCCAGCATTTT
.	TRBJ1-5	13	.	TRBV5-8	CASSWASYQPQHF	TGTGCCAGCAGCTGGGCGAGTTATCAGCCCCAGCATTTT
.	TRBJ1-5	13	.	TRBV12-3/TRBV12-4	CASSLQGFQPQHF	TGTGCCAGCAGTTTACAGGGATTTCAGCCCCAGCATTTT
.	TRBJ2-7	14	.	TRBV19	CASSVGESGYEQYF	TGTGCCAGTAGTGTCGGGGAAAGCGGATACGAGCAGTACTTC
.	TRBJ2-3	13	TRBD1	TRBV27	CASSFEGADTQYF	TGTGCCAGCAGCTTTGAGGGGGCGGATACGCAGTATTTT
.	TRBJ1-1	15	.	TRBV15	CATSPEALAGTEAFF	TGTGCCACCAGCCCCGAAGCTTTGGCGGGAACTGAAGCTTTCTTT
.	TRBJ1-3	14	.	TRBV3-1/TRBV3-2	CASSSMRVGNTIYF	TGTGCCAGCAGCTCGATGCGGGTAGGAAACACCATATATTTT
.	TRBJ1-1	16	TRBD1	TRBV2	CASSYSWDSLDTEAFF	TGTGCCAGCAGTTACTCCTGGGACAGCCTAGACACTGAAGCTTTCTTT
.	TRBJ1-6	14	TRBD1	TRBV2	CASSQQGENSPLHF	TGTGCCAGCAGTCAACAGGGGGAGAATTCACCCCTCCACTTT
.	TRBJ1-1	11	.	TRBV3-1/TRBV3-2	CASSQDLKAFF	TGTGCCAGCAGCCAAGATCTAAAAGCTTTCTTT
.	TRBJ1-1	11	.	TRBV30	CAWEDITGAFF	TGTGCCTGGGAGGACATAACGGGAGCTTTCTTT
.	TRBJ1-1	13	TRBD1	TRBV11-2	CASTTGQSTEAFF	TGTGCCAGCACCACGGGACAGAGCACTGAAGCTTTCTTT
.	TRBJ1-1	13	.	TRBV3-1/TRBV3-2	CASSQEHSGEAFF	TGTGCCAGCAGCCAAGAACACAGCGGGGAAGCTTTCTTT
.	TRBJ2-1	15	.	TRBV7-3	CASSLQGFSYNEQFF	TGTGCCAGCAGCTTGCAGGGCTTCTCCTACAATGAGCAGTTCTTC
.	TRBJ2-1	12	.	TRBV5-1	CASSLGGDEQFF	TGCGCCAGCAGCCTAGGCGGGGATGAGCAGTTCTTC